This T cell receptor beta chain was sequenced during a study of blood T cell repertoires in COVID-19 (dated by TCRdb to 2020 to 2021). Study-level background: Samples covering the acute and convalescent phases of COVID-19 were provided by collaborators in the United States, Italy and Spain. The prospective study material was composed of cDNA or gDNA derived from T cells, B-cell-depleted T cells, or PBMCs. The dataset comprised deeply sampled blood TCRbeta repertoires from subjects exposed to, actively infected with, or recovered from COVID-19. The repertoires were made available in a free public database intended to serve as a resource for research on the immune response to SARS-CoV-2. Samples came from the ongoing ImmuneRACE study (first 160 participants) plus 1,254 subjects from 6 global collaborators. Nearly every sample came with metadata listing a de-identified subject ID, COVID-19 status, age in years and sex. Where HLA class I and class II types were available, the types were taken from metadata supplied by the sample provider, not from assay-based typing. What the authors observed across the whole study: Clinical and demographic metadata were provided uncurated, with the amount varying by source and participant.

Each collaborating institution followed its own protocols to collect whole blood in K2EDTA tubes. For TCRbeta analysis, collaborators shipped samples as frozen whole blood, isolated PBMCs, or DNA extracted from either of those sample types. From a lookup of the germline V gene, CDR1 and CDR2 are SNHLY and FYNNEI. Including the terminal cysteine and phenylalanine, the CDR3 comprises 14 residues. Only the CDR3 DNA is retained, 42 bases long and in frame from the first base. V lost 4 bases and J lost 7 bases; the stretch between them is 14 bases long. The immunoSEQ Assay, a bias-controlled multiplex PCR, was used to amplify TCRbeta CDR3 regions from genomic DNA. The paper's data handling went like this. Within the assay, amplification of reference gene primers was used to estimate how many nucleated cells each sample contained. To quantify the absolute abundance of each unique TCRbeta CDR3 rearrangement, sequence reads were collapsed and filtered. For each sample, productive Simpson clonality was calculated as the square root of Simpson's diversity index over productive rearrangements. What TCRdb holds here is the immuneACCESS table cut down to in-frame rearrangements. Part of the clones is not present; checked against another copy, under half of the missing clones reflect an unresolved V gene, and the others are unexplained. V and J calls and clone size are copied from that table; D and trimming were computed from the DNA. Within this sample are more than 65,000 clones, with approximately 82% of them counted one time only. The leading ten clones occupy around 9.6% of the sample.

As for this clone: What this receptor recognizes is not known. No per-base quality is available; no much larger clone lies one base away.

The chain joins TRBV2 to TRBJ1-5; TRBD1 is a weak D gene call, 6 bases matching. The sequencing input was peripheral blood. The sequence derives from a woman aged 80 or over with acute or convalescent COVID-19. The bases read TGTGCCAGCAGTGGGCTGGGGGGGGGCCAGCCCCAGCATTTT. Its product reads: CASSGLGGGQPQHF.